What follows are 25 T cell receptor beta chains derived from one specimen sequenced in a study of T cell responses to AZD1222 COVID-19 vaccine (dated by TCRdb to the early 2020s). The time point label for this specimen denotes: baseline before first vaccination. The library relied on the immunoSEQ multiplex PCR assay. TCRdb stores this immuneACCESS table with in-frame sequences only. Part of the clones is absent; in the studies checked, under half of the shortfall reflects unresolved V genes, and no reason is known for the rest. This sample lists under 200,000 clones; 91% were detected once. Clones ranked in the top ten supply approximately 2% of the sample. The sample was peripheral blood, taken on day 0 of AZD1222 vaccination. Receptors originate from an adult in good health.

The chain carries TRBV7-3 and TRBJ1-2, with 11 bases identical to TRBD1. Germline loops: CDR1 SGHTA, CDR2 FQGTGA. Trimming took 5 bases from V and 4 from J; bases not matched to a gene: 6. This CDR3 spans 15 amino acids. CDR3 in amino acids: CASSPRTGGCYGYTF. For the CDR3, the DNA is TGTGCCAGCAGCCCCAGGACAGGGGGCTGCTATGGCTACACCTTC. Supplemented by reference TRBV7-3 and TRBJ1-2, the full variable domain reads GAGVSQTPSNKVTEKGKYVELRCDPISGHTALYWYRQSLGQGPEFLIYFQGTGAADDSGLPNDRFFAVRPEGSVSTLKIQRTERGDSAVYLCASSPRTGGCYGYTFGSGTRLTVV.

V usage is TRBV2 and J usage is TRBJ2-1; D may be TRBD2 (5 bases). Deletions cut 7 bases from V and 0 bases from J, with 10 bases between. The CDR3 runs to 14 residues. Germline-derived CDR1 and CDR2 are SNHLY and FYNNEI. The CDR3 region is CASMPGYSYNEQFF. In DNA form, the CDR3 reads TGTGCCAGCATGCCGGGGTACTCCTACAATGAGCAGTTCTTC.

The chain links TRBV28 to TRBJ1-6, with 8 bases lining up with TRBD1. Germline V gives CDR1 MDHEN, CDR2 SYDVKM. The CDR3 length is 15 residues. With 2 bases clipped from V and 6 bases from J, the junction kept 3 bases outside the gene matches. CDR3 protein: CASSLPGQVNSPLHF. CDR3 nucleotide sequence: TGTGCCAGCAGTTTACCGGGACAGGTTAATTCACCCCTCCACTTT.

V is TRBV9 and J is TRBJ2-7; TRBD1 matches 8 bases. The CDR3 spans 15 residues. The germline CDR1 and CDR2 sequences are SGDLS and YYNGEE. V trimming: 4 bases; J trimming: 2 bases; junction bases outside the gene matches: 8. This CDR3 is CASSPQGAGTYEQYF. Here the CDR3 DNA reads TGTGCCAGCAGCCCCCAGGGGGCCGGGACCTACGAGCAGTACTTC.

The CDR3 is CASSNPGLAGGKSYNEQFF. CDR3 DNA sequence: TGTGCCAGCTCAAACCCAGGACTAGCGGGGGGGAAGTCCTACAATGAGCAGTTCTTC. The chain carries TRBV18 and TRBJ2-1, with 15 bases aligning to TRBD2. Germline loops: CDR1 KGHSH, CDR2 LQKENI. The CDR3 runs 19 residues. Trimming took 5 bases from V and 1 from J; bases not matched to a gene: 9.

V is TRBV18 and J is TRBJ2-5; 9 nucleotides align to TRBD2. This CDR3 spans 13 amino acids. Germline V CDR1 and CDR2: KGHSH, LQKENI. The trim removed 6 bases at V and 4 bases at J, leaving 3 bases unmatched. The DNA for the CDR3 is TGTGCCAGCTCTCCAGCGGGAGGAGAGACCCAGTACTTC. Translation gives CASSPAGGETQYF. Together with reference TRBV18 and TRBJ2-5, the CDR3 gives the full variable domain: NAGVMQNPRHLVRRRGQEARLRCSPMKGHSHVYWYRQLPEEGLKFMVYLQKENIIDESGMPKERFSAEFPKEGPSILRIQQVVRGDSAAYFCASSPAGGETQYFGPGTRLLVL.

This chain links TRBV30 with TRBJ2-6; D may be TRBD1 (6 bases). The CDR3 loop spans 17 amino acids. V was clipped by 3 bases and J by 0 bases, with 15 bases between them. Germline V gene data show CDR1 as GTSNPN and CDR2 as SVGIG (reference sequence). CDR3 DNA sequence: TGTGCCTGGAGCCCGGGACAAAACCCCTCTGGGGCCAACGTCCTGACTTTC. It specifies CAWSPGQNPSGANVLTF.

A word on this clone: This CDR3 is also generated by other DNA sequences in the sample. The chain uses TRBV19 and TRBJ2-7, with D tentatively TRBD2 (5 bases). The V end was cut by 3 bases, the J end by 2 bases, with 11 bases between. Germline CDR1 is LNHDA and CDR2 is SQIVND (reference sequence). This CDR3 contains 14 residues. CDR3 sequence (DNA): TGTGCCAGTAGTATTTCTCGGGATACCTACGAGCAGTACTTC. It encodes CASSISRDTYEQYF.

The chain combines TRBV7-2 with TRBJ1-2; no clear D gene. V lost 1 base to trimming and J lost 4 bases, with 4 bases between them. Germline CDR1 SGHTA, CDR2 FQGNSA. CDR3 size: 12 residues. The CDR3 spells CASSLDGYGYTF. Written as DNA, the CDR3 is TGTGCCAGCAGCTTAGATGGCTATGGCTACACCTTC.

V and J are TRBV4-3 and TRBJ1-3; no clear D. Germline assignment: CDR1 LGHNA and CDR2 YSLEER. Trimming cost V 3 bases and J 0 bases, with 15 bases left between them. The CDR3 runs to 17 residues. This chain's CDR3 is CASSQSWVGPSGNTIYF. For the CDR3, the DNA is TGCGCCAGCAGCCAGTCTTGGGTGGGCCCCTCTGGAAACACCATATATTTT.

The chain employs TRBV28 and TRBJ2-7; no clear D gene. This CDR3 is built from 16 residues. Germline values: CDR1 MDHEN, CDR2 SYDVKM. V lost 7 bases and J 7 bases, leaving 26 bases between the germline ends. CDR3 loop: CASTTLRGPSFGEQYF. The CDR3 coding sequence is TGTGCCAGCACCACGCTGCGTGGACCTTCCTTTGGGGAGCAGTACTTC.

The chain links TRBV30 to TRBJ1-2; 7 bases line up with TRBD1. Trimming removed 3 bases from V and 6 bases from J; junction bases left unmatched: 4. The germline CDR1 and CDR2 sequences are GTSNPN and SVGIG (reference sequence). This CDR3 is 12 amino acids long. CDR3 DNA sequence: TGTGCCTGGAGCGGGACAGAGAATGGCTACACCTTC. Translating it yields CAWSGTENGYTF.

This CDR3 reads CASSVGDRPKVSADTQYF. The CDR3, as DNA: TGTGCCAGCAGCGTAGGGGACAGGCCTAAGGTCAGTGCAGATACGCAGTATTTT. The V call is TRBV9, the J call TRBJ2-3; the match to TRBD1 covers 8 bases. The CDR3 covers 18 residues. J was trimmed by 4 bases and V by 0 bases; bases with no gene match: 13. CDR1 is SGDLS and CDR2 is YYNGEE in the germline V gene. The entire variable domain, with the rest obtained from reference TRBV9 and TRBJ2-3, is as follows: DSGVTQTPKHLITATGQRVTLRCSPRSGDLSVYWYQQSLDQGLQFLIQYYNGEERAKGNILERFSAQQFPDLHSELNLSSLELGDSALYFCASSVGDRPKVSADTQYFGPGTRLTVL.

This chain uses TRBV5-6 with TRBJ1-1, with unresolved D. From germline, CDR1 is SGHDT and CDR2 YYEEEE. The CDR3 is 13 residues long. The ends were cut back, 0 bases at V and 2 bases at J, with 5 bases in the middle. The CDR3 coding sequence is TGTGCCAGCAGCTTGGCCGTAAACACTGAAGCTTTCTTT. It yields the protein CASSLAVNTEAFF.

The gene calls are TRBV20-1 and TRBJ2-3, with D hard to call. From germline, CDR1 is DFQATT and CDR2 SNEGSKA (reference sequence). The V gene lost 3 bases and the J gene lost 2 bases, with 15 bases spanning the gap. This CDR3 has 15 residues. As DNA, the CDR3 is TGCAGTGCTAGTTACCTACCTGAAAACACAGATACGCAGTATTTT. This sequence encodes CSASYLPENTDTQYF.

As DNA, the CDR3 is TGTGCCAGCAGTTTAACCGAGCAGTTCTTC. Translating it yields CASSLTEQFF. The V gene is TRBV28, the J gene TRBJ2-1; D is ambiguous. This CDR3 region has 10 residues. Germline loops: CDR1 MDHEN, CDR2 SYDVKM. Trimming took 2 bases from V and 10 from J, leaving 3 bases between them.

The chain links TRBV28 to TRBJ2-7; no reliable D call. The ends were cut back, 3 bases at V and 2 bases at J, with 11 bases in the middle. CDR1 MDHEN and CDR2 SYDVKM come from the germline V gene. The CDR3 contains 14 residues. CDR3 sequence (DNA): TGTGCCAGCAGTTTGCAGGTAAACCCCTACGAGCAGTACTTC. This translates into CASSLQVNPYEQYF.

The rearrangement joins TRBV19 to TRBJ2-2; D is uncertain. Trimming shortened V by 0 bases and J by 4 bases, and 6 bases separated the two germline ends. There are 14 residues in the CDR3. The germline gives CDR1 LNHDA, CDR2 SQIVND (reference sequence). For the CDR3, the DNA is TGTGCCAGTAGTATAGATTCTGCCACCGGGGAGCTGTTTTTT. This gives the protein CASSIDSATGELFF.

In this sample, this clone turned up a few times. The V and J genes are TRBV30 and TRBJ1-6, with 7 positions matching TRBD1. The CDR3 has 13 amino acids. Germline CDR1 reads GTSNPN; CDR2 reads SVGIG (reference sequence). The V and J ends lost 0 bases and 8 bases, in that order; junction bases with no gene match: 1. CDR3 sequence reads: CAWSVQGDSPLHF. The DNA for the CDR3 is TGTGCCTGGAGTGTCCAGGGGGATTCACCCCTCCACTTT.

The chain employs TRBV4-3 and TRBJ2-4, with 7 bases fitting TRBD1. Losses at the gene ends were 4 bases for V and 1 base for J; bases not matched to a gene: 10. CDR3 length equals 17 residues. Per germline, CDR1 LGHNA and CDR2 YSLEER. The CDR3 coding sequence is TGCGCCAGCAGCCCTCGTAGACAGGGCGAGGCCAAAAACATTCAGTACTTC. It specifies CASSPRRQGEAKNIQYF.

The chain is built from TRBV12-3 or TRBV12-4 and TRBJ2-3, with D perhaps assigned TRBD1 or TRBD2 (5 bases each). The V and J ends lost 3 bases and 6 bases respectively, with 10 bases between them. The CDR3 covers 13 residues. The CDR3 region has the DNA TGTGCCAGCAGTTTGGGGGTCAAGGATACGCAGTATTTT. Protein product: CASSLGVKDTQYF.

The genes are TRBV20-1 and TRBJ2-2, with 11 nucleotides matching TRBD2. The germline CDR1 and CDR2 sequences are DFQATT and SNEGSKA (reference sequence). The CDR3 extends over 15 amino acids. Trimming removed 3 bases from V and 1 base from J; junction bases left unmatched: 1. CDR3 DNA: TGCAGTGCTAGTACTAGCGGGGGGAACACCGGGGAGCTGTTTTTT. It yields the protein CSASTSGGNTGELFF.

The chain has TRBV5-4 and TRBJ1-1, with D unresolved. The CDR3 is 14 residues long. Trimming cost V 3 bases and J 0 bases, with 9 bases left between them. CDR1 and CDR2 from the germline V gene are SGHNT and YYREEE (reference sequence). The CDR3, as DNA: TGTGCCAGCAGCTCACCCACTATGAACACTGAAGCTTTCTTT. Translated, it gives CASSSPTMNTEAFF.

CDR3 protein: CASSLSHREEYNEQFF. CDR3 bases: TGTGCCAGCAGCTTATCGCACAGAGAAGAATACAATGAGCAGTTCTTC. J is TRBJ2-1 and V is TRBV7-9; D unclear. Per the germline V gene, CDR1 is SEHNR and CDR2 is FQNEAQ (reference sequence). The germline V and J ends were trimmed by 2 bases and 4 bases, with 15 bases remaining between them. The CDR3 is 16 residues long. The entire variable domain, with the rest obtained from reference TRBV7-9 and TRBJ2-1, is as follows: DTGVSQNPRHKITKRGQNVTFRCDPISEHNRLYWYRQTLGQGPEFLTYFQNEAQLEKSRLLSDRFSAERPKGSFSTLEIQRTEQGDSAMYLCASSLSHREEYNEQFFGPGTRLTVL.

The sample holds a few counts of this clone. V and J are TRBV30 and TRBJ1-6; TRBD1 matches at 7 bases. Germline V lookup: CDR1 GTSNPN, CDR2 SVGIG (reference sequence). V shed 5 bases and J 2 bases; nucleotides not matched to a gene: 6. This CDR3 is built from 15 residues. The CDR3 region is CAWLKGGTYNSPLHF. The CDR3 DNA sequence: TGTGCCTGGCTAAAAGGGGGCACCTATAATTCACCCCTCCACTTT.